This T cell receptor beta chain was recorded in a study of cytomegalovirus exposure and HLA in healthy donors. The PCR made use of 60 Vbeta and 13 Jbeta primers. In the original processing: The authors later counted roughly 87 million unique TCR beta chains, 9.5 million to 13 million of them shared. The repertoire was sequenced with immunoSEQ multiplex PCR; TCRdb's copy has only in-frame clones and lacks some. V and J calls and clone size are as listed in that table; D and trimming were resolved from the DNA. Seen here are some 120,000 clones, 55% to 75% observed once, and the top ten hold 1.6%. Regarding this clone: Its antigen is still unknown.

Study findings and constraints: Of the V segments, some could not be distinguished, including TRBV6-2 and TRBV6-3, and were excluded.

Healthy donors of bone marrow made up the group. This CDR3 spans 16 amino acids. V was cut by 3 bases and J by 3 bases, with 15 bases left in between. CDR1 and CDR2 (germline): SGHRS, YFSETQ. This sequence was found in a man aged 25 to 45 in good health and CMV-seropositive. The chain combines TRBV5-1 with TRBJ1-4; TRBD1 might be the D (5 bases). The specimen sequenced was PBMCs. The CDR3 reads CASSYRLRAANEKLFF. DNA of the CDR3: TGCGCCAGCAGCTACAGGCTCAGAGCAGCTAATGAAAAACTGTTTTTT.